This T cell receptor (beta chain) was profiled in a study of a mutant IDH1 vaccine in newly diagnosed glioma. On the study more broadly: Patients received vaccination from 4-6 weeks after radiotherapy alone, or with temozolomide cycles.

The time point: week 11, during vaccination. Every single dose of the vaccine, 300 ug of mutant IDH1 20-mer peptide, came with topical imiquimod. The study enrolled donors with new WHO grade 3 or 4 IDH1-mutant, ATRX-lost astrocytomas. Concerning this clone: Its matching antigen is unknown.

Assay used: immunoSEQ multiplex PCR; TCRdb lists only in-frame clones, some missing. Of roughly 130,000 clones listed, about four fifths were seen once; the top ten hold 4.5% to 7%. This TCR derives from a man between 40 and 49 years old with glioma. This specimen was PBMCs, taken from a glioma patient whose treatment included an IDH1 peptide vaccine.

As DNA, the CDR3 is TGTGCCAGCAGGGGGACCGGTGGAGAGACCCAGTACTTC. Translated, it gives CASRGTGGETQYF. The chain employs TRBV6-5 and TRBJ2-5, with D perhaps TRBD1 or TRBD2 (5 bases each). In germline, CDR1 is MNHEY, CDR2 SVGAGI. This CDR3 has 13 residues. V shed 6 bases and J shed 4 bases, with 12 bases lying between them.